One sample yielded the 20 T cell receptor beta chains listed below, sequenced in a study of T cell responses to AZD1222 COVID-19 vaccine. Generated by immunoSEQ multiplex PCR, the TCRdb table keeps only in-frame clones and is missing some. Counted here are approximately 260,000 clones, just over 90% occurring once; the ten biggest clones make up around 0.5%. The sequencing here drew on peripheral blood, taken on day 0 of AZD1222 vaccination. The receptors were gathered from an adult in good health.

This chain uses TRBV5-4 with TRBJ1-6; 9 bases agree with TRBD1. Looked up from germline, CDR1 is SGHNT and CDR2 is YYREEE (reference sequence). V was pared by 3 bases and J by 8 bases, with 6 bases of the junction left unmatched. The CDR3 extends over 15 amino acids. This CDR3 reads CASSSLTGGDSPLHF. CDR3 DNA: TGTGCCAGCAGCTCGCTTACAGGGGGCGATTCACCCCTCCACTTT.

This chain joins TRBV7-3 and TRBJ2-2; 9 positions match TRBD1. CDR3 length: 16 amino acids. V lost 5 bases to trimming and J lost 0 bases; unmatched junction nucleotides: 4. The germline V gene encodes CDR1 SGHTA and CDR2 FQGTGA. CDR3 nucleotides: TGTGCCAGCAGCCTCAGGACAGGGGCGAACACCGGGGAGCTGTTTTTT. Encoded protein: CASSLRTGANTGELFF. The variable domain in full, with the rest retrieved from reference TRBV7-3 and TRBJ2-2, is GAGVSQTPSNKVTEKGKYVELRCDPISGHTALYWYRQSLGQGPEFLIYFQGTGAADDSGLPNDRFFAVRPEGSVSTLKIQRTERGDSAVYLCASSLRTGANTGELFFGEGSRLTVL.

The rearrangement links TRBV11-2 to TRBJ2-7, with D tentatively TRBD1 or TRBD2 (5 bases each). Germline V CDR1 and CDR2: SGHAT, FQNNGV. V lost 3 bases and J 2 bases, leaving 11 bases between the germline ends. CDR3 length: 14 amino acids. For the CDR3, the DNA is TGTGCCAGCAGCTTGGTCCAGGGAGCCTACGAGCAGTACTTC. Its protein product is CASSLVQGAYEQYF.

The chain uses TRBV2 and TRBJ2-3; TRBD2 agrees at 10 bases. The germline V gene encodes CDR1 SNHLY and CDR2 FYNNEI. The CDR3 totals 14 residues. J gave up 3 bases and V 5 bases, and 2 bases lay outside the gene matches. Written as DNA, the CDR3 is TGTGCCAGCAGTTTACTAGCGGGGACAGATACGCAGTATTTT. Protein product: CASSLLAGTDTQYF.

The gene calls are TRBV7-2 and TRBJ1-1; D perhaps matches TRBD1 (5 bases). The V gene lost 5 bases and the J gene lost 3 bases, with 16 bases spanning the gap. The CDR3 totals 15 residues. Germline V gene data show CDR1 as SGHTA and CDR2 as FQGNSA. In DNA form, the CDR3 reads TGTGCCAGCAGCCCAACAGGTTACGGGTACACTGAAGCTTTCTTT. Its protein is CASSPTGYGYTEAFF.

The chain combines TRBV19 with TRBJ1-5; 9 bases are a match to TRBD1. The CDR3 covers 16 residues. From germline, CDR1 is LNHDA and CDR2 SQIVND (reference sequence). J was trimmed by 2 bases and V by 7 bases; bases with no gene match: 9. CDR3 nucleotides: TGTGCCAGTATCCCGGACAGGGGAAGGGGCAATCAGCCCCAGCATTTT. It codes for CASIPDRGRGNQPQHF.

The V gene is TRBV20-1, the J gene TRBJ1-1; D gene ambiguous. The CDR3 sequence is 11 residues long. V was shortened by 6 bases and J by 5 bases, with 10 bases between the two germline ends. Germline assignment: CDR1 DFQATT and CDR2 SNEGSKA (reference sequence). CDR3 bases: TGCAGTGCCCTCCTAAGGACTGAAGCTTTCTTT. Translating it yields CSALLRTEAFF.

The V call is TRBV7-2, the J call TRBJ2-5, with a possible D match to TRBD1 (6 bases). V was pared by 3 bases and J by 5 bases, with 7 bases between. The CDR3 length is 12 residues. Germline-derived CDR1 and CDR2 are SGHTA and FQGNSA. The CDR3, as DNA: TGTGCCAGCAGCTTGGGGGCGGAGACCCAGTACTTC. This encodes CASSLGAETQYF.

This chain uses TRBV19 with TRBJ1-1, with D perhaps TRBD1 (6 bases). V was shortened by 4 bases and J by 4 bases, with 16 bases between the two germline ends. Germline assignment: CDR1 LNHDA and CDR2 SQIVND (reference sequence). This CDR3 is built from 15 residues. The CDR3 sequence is CASSRAGAPGTEAFF. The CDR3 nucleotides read TGTGCCAGTAGTAGAGCGGGGGCGCCGGGCACTGAAGCTTTCTTT.

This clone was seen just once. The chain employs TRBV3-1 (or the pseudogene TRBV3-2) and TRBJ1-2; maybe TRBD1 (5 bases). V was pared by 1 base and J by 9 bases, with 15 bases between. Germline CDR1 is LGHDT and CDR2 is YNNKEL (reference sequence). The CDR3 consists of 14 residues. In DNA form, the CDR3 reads TGTGCCAGCAGCCAAGTACGGGGGTCCTTTCGCTACACCTTC. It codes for CASSQVRGSFRYTF.

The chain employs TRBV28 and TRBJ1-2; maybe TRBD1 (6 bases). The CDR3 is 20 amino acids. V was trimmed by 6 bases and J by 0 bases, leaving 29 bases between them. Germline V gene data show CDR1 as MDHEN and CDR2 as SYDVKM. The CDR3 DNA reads TGTGCCAGCAGCCTTAGGAGGGGGGGGCAGCTGGTAGTAGCTAACTATGGCTACACCTTC. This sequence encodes CASSLRRGGQLVVANYGYTF.

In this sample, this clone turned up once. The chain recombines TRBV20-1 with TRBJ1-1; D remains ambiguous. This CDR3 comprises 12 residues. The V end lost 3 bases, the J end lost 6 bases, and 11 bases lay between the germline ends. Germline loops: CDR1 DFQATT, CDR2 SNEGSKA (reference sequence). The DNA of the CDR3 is TGCAGTGCTAGTAGCAGGCTCGCTGAAGCTTTCTTT. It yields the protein CSASSRLAEAFF.

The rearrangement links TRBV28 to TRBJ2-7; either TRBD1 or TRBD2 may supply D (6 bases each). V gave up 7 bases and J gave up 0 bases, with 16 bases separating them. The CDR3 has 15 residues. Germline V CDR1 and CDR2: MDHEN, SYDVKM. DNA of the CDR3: TGTGCCAGCAATAGGGGGGAATTACGCTCCTACGAGCAGTACTTC. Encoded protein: CASNRGELRSYEQYF. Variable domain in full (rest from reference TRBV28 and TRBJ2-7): DVKVTQSSRYLVKRTGEKVFLECVQDMDHENMFWYRQDPGLGLRLIYFSYDVKMKEKGDIPEGYSVSREKKERFSLILESASTNQTSMYLCASNRGELRSYEQYFGPGTRLTVT.

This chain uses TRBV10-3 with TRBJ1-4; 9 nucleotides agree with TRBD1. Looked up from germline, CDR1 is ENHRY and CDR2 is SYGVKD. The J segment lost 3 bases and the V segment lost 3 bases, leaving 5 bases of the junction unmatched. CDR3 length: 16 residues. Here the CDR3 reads CAISDGTGSPNEKLFF. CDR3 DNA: TGTGCCATCAGTGATGGGACAGGGAGCCCTAATGAAAAACTGTTTTTT.

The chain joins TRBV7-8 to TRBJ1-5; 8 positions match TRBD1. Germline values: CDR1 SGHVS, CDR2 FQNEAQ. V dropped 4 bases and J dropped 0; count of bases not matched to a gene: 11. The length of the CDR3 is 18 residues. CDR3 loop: CASSSLLTGGHSNQPQHF. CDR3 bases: TGTGCCAGCAGCTCTCTACTAACAGGGGGTCATAGCAATCAGCCCCAGCATTTT.

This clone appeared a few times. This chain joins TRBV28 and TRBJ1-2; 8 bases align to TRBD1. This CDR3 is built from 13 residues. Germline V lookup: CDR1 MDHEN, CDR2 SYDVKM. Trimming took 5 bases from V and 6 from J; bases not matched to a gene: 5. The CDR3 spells CASSEDRVNGYTF. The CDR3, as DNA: TGTGCCAGCAGTGAGGACAGGGTAAATGGCTACACCTTC.

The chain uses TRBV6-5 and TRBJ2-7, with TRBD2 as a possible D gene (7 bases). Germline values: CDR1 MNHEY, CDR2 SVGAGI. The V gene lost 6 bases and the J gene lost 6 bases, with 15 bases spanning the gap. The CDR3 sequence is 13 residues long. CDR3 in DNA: TGTGCCAGCAGGGGAGGGGGGGCAGGCGAGCAGTACTTC. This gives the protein CASRGGGAGEQYF.

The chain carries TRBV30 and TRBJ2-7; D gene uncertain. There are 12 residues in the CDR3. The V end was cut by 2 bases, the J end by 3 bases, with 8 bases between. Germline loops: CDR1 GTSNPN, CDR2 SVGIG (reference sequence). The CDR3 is CAWSQHSYEQYF. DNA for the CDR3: TGTGCCTGGAGTCAGCACAGCTACGAGCAGTACTTC.

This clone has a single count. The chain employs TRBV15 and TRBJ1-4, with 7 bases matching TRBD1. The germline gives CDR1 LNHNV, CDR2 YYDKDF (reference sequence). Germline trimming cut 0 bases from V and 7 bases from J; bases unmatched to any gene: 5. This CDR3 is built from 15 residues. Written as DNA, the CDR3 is TGTGCCACCAGCAGAGATCCAGGGGGAGGTGAAAAACTGTTTTTT. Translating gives CATSRDPGGGEKLFF.

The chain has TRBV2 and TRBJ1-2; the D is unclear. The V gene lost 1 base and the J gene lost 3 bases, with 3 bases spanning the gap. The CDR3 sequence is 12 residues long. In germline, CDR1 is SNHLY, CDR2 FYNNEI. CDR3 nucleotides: TGTGCCAGCAGTGAAGGCCACTATGGCTACACCTTC. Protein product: CASSEGHYGYTF.